This TCR beta chain was profiled in a study of T cell changes during pregnancy in multiple sclerosis. A word on this clone: The junction differs from germline at one of its ends, possibly a read error.

Some clones are missing from TCRdb's copy, which holds only in-frame ones; the method was immunoSEQ multiplex PCR. The sample comprises tens of thousands of clones, more than 90% of which are singletons, and 0.37% rests with the top ten. CDR1 and CDR2 from the germline V gene are SGHRS and YFSETQ. The CDR3 loop spans 15 amino acids. Material: CD4+ T cells from peripheral blood mononuclear cells, obtained before pregnancy. The chain links TRBV5-1 to TRBJ2-2; 10 bases are a match to TRBD2. This clonotype originated in a female donor with multiple sclerosis, enrolled in a pregnancy study. This CDR3 reads CASSLTSGNSGELFF. The CDR3 DNA is TGCGCCAGCAGCTTGACTAGCGGGAACTCCGGGGAGCTGTTTTTT.